Presented here are 18 T cell receptor beta chains from one specimen sequenced in a study of CD8+ T cells in alopecia areata. TCR sequencing used cDNA made by reverse transcription of extracted RNA. Here immunoSEQ multiplex PCR was the method, and the copy in TCRdb shows in-frame clones only, minus some. The data show 90,000 to 120,000 clones, approximately 61% seen once. Sequencing was carried out using NKG2D-low CD8+ T cells sorted from blood. The receptors come from a human donor with alopecia areata.

There are a few counts of this clone. The chain uses TRBV11-2 and TRBJ2-7; TRBD2 is a possible D gene (6 bases). Trimming removed 6 bases at V and 2 bases at J, with 14 bases between. The CDR3 is 14 residues long. CDR1 is SGHAT and CDR2 is FQNNGV in the germline V gene. The CDR3 loop is CASRMYGGTYEQYF. CDR3 nucleotides: TGTGCCAGCAGGATGTACGGGGGAACCTACGAGCAGTACTTC.

The rearrangement uses TRBV5-1 and TRBJ2-3; a weak D match, TRBD1 (6 bases). Trimming left V 4 bases short and J 6 bases short, with 9 bases between. The germline V gene encodes CDR1 SGHRS and CDR2 YFSETQ. The CDR3 contains 12 residues. The CDR3 sequence: CASSTQGDTQYF. The DNA for the CDR3 is TGCGCCAGCAGCACCCAGGGGGATACGCAGTATTTT.

The table lists this clone with a few counts. The chain is built from TRBV15 and TRBJ2-1; 12 nucleotides agree with TRBD2. Germline V gene lookup returns CDR1 LNHNV and CDR2 YYDKDF (reference sequence). The V segment lost 5 bases and the J segment 2 bases; nucleotides outside the gene matches: 10. The CDR3 length is 18 residues. The CDR3 loop reads CATSSRLAGGRAYNEQFF. The CDR3 DNA is TGTGCCACCAGCTCCCGGCTAGCGGGAGGGCGGGCCTACAATGAGCAGTTCTTC.

This clone has only a few counts. Distinct nucleotide sequences in the sample also encode this CDR3. The rearrangement uses TRBV29-1 and TRBJ1-1; D remains unclear. The V and J ends lost 4 bases and 7 bases respectively, with 4 bases between them. The CDR3 length is 9 residues. CDR1 is SQVTM and CDR2 is ANQGSEA in the germline V gene. This CDR3 is CSVGGEAFF. Written as DNA, the CDR3 is TGCAGCGTTGGTGGTGAAGCTTTCTTT.

The rearrangement links TRBV5-6 to TRBJ1-2; TRBD1 might be the D (5 bases). Germline V lookup: CDR1 SGHDT, CDR2 YYEEEE. Deletions cut 0 bases from V and 2 bases from J, with 17 bases between. This CDR3 has 17 amino acids. CDR3 DNA sequence: TGTGCCAGCAGCTTGGCCTTCAGGCAGGGAGGAAACTATGGCTACACCTTC. This sequence encodes CASSLAFRQGGNYGYTF.

This clone was counted only a few times. The chain uses TRBV29-1 and TRBJ1-2; 9 nucleotides align to TRBD1. The germline CDR1 and CDR2 sequences are SQVTM and ANQGSEA. The trim removed 7 bases at V and 1 base at J, leaving 7 bases unmatched. The CDR3 runs 14 residues. CDR3 loop: CSAGRTGDNYGYTF. In DNA, the CDR3 is TGCAGCGCGGGTCGGACAGGGGATAACTATGGCTACACCTTC.

This clone is a singleton in its sample. This chain joins TRBV10-3 and TRBJ1-1; D is undetermined. Germline V CDR1 and CDR2: ENHRY, SYGVKD. The CDR3 covers 13 residues. V was pared by 3 bases and J by 4 bases, with 9 bases between. Here the CDR3 DNA reads TGTGCCATCAGTGATCAGGATCTCACTGAAGCTTTCTTT. Residues: CAISDQDLTEAFF.

In its sample, this clone was seen once. The V call is TRBV7-8, the J call TRBJ2-3; TRBD2 matches 13 bases. The CDR3 totals 17 residues. In germline, CDR1 is SGHVS, CDR2 FQNEAQ. With V trimmed by 4 bases and J by 1 base, 5 bases remained unmatched. This CDR3 is CASSSSGLAGGTDTQYF. CDR3 nucleotide sequence: TGTGCCAGCAGCTCCAGTGGACTAGCGGGAGGCACAGATACGCAGTATTTT. The full variable domain, rest sourced from reference TRBV7-8 and TRBJ2-3, is GAGVSQSPRYKVAKRGQDVALRCDPISGHVSLFWYQQALGQGPEFLTYFQNEAQLDKSGLPSDRFFAERPEGSVSTLKIQRTQQEDSAVYLCASSSSGLAGGTDTQYFGPGTRLTVL.

This rearrangement joins TRBV11-2 to TRBJ2-7; D gene ambiguous. CDR3 size: 12 residues. V lost 3 bases to trimming and J lost 1 base, with 4 bases between them. Germline V lookup: CDR1 SGHAT, CDR2 FQNNGV. The CDR3 loop reads CASSFRSYEQYF. For the CDR3, the DNA is TGTGCCAGCAGCTTTCGATCCTACGAGCAGTACTTC.

This clone turned up a few times. The chain joins TRBV6-5 to TRBJ2-1; 13 bases are a match to TRBD2. The CDR3 runs 15 residues. Looked up from germline, CDR1 is MNHEY and CDR2 is SVGAGI. Trimming cost V 6 bases and J 6 bases; bases outside gene matches: 5. The CDR3 DNA reads as TGTGCCAGCAGACAACTAGCGGGAGGGCCCAATGAGCAGTTCTTC. Translating gives CASRQLAGGPNEQFF.

This clone turned up a few times. This rearrangement joins TRBV7-6 to TRBJ2-5; no clear D. The CDR3 has 13 residues. Germline V gives CDR1 SGHVS, CDR2 FNYEAQ. Trimming shortened V by 2 bases and J by 11 bases, and 15 bases separated the two germline ends. DNA for the CDR3: TGTGCCAGCAGCTTAAGGGCTCAGCAAAGGCAGTACTTC. Amino acids: CASSLRAQQRQYF.

The chain combines TRBV5-1 with TRBJ2-2; D remains unclear. The V gene lost 0 bases and the J gene lost 0 bases, with 9 bases spanning the gap. This CDR3 has 16 amino acids. The V gene's germline CDR1 is SGHRS and CDR2 YFSETQ. CDR3: CASSLDPAANTGELFF. The CDR3 nucleotides are TGCGCCAGCAGCTTGGACCCAGCTGCGAACACCGGGGAGCTGTTTTTT.

The chain has TRBV6-5 and TRBJ1-5, with 10 bases matching TRBD1. J lost 4 bases, V lost 8 bases, and 8 bases had no gene match. The CDR3 covers 15 residues. The germline gives CDR1 MNHEY, CDR2 SVGAGI. The CDR3 DNA is TGTGCCAGCGGTTTGGACAGGGGGTCGAATCAGCCCCAGCATTTT. It encodes CASGLDRGSNQPQHF.

This clone was observed a few times. The rearrangement uses TRBV13 and TRBJ2-1, with D hard to call. Germline CDR1 is PRHDT and CDR2 is FYEKMQ (reference sequence). The V gene lost 5 bases and the J gene lost 8 bases, with 10 bases spanning the gap. The CDR3 has 12 amino acids. As DNA, the CDR3 is TGTGCCAGCAGCCCTCTCCGCGATGAGCAGTTCTTC. Its protein is CASSPLRDEQFF. The full variable domain, its missing parts supplied by reference TRBV13 and TRBJ2-1, is AAGVIQSPRHLIKEKRETATLKCYPIPRHDTVYWYQQGPGQDPQFLISFYEKMQSDKGSIPDRFSAQQFSDYHSELNMSSLELGDSALYFCASSPLRDEQFFGPGTRLTVL.

The chain uses TRBV7-9 and TRBJ1-2, with D perhaps TRBD1 (6 bases). The CDR3 totals 15 residues. In germline, CDR1 is SEHNR, CDR2 FQNEAQ (reference sequence). Trimming removed 5 bases from V and 1 base from J, with 14 bases in between. CDR3 loop: CASSQTGQINYGYTF. The CDR3, as DNA: TGTGCCAGCAGCCAAACCGGACAGATTAACTATGGCTACACCTTC.

This clone was counted only a few times. The genes are TRBV28 and TRBJ2-7, with TRBD2 identical over 8 bases. CDR3 length: 15 residues. From germline, CDR1 is MDHEN and CDR2 SYDVKM. Trimming took 7 bases from V and 4 from J; bases not matched to a gene: 12. The CDR3 loop reads CASNGSQRERYEQYF. The CDR3 DNA is TGTGCCAGCAATGGTTCACAGCGGGAGAGGTACGAGCAGTACTTC.

The chain employs TRBV29-1 and TRBJ1-1; D is perhaps TRBD1 (5 bases). The V end lost 7 bases, the J end lost 5 bases, and 11 bases lay between the germline ends. The CDR3 sequence is 11 residues long. Germline CDR1 and CDR2: SQVTM and ANQGSEA. CDR3 region: CSARKGTEAFF. In DNA form, the CDR3 reads TGCAGCGCCAGAAAGGGGACTGAAGCTTTCTTT.

V usage is TRBV19 and J usage is TRBJ2-1; D unclear. The CDR3 consists of 15 residues. With 5 bases removed from V and 5 bases from J, the gap between germline ends came to 16 bases. Germline CDR1 is LNHDA and CDR2 is SQIVND (reference sequence). CDR3 in DNA: TGTGCCAGTAGTCTCCCTGCCCCCAGGCACAATGAGCAGTTCTTC. Its translation is CASSLPAPRHNEQFF.